One and the same sample provided the 17 T cell receptor beta chains below, sequenced in a study of post-analysis software for immune sequencing data. Which antigens these TCRs recognize remains unknown. Study-wide results and caveats: Higher frequency in patients than in controls was seen for roughly five TRBV segments, with TRBV5-6, TRBV5-1 and TRBV20-1 among them.

TCR beta libraries were prepared from cDNA with unique molecular identifiers. Via MiXCR, TCRdb re-called the PCR reads, giving one row per CDR3 protein. Seen here are about 680,000 distinct CDR3 sequences, over 45% observed once, and the top ten hold approximately 11%. The sequenced sample was blood. Receptors were obtained from a girl aged 2-9 years with multiple sclerosis.

The sample holds one count of this clonotype. V is TRBV6-5 and J is TRBJ2-7; 12 bases map to TRBD2. Germline trimming cut 2 bases from V and 3 bases from J; bases unmatched to any gene: 17. There are 20 residues in the CDR3. Germline assignment: CDR1 MNHEY and CDR2 SVGAGI. CDR3 in DNA: TGTGCCAGCAGTTACAGGATGACTAGCGGGGGACCTCCCTGGGGCTACGAGCAGTACTTC. Encoded protein: CASSYRMTSGGPPWGYEQYF.

V usage is TRBV29-1 and J usage is TRBJ2-1; 8 bases map to TRBD1. CDR3 size: 16 residues. The germline CDR1 and CDR2 sequences are SQVTM and ANQGSEA. With V trimmed by 3 bases and J by 3 bases, 10 bases remained unmatched. As DNA, the CDR3 is TGCAGCGTTGAGGTTACCGGGACAGGCTTCTACAATGAGCAGTTCTTC. Amino acids: CSVEVTGTGFYNEQFF.

As to this clonotype: Germline and junction disagree at one end, which may indicate a read error. The V and J genes are TRBV12-3 or TRBV12-4 and TRBJ2-3; D unclear. The CDR3 has 12 residues. The DNA of the CDR3 is TGTGCCAGCAGTTTAGGGGGTGATACGCGGTATTTT. Translated: CASSLGGDTRYF.

A few counts support this clonotype. This sequence joins TRBV12-3 or TRBV12-4 and TRBJ2-1; 8 bases line up with TRBD2. CDR3 length: 16 amino acids. J was trimmed by 5 bases and V by 5 bases; bases with no gene match: 11. The CDR3 protein is CASSILTSVTNNEQFF. CDR3 in DNA: TGTGCCAGCAGTATCCTGACTAGCGTCACTAACAATGAGCAGTTCTTC.

This chain links TRBV4-2 with TRBJ2-3, with D unresolved. With 3 bases removed from V and 1 base from J, the gap between germline ends came to 8 bases. This CDR3 contains 14 residues. Looked up from germline, CDR1 is LGHNA and CDR2 is YNFKEQ. This CDR3 is CASSHRLGTDTQYF. The CDR3 DNA reads TGTGCCAGCAGCCACAGACTGGGCACAGATACGCAGTATTTT.

The chain is built from TRBV15 and TRBJ1-6; 10 bases map to TRBD1. The CDR3 loop spans 15 amino acids. Germline V gives CDR1 LNHNV, CDR2 YYDKDF (reference sequence). V lost 5 bases, J lost 7 bases, and 5 bases stayed unmatched. Here the CDR3 reads CATSDRGLRNSPLHF. Written as DNA, the CDR3 is TGTGCCACCAGCGACAGGGGGCTTAGGAATTCACCCCTCCACTTT.

This chain uses TRBV3-1 with TRBJ2-5; 8 bases are shared with TRBD2. V trimming: 0 bases; J trimming: 5 bases; junction bases outside the gene matches: 2. Germline loops: CDR1 LGHDT, CDR2 YNNKEL (reference sequence). The CDR3 sequence is 14 residues long. In DNA, the CDR3 is TGTGCCAGCAGCCAAGAAACGGGAGGGGAGACCCAGTACTTC. Translated: CASSQETGGETQYF.

This clonotype was observed a few times. This chain joins TRBV15 and TRBJ2-7; D may correspond to TRBD1 or TRBD2 (5 bases each). Germline V gene sequence: CDR1 LNHNV, CDR2 YYDKDF (reference sequence). V was trimmed by 0 bases and J by 0 bases, leaving 12 bases between them. The CDR3 loop spans 16 amino acids. This CDR3 is CATSREVGDLSYEQYF. The DNA of the CDR3 is TGTGCCACCAGCAGAGAGGTAGGGGACCTCTCCTACGAGCAGTACTTC.

This clonotype was detected once. The V and J genes are TRBV10-3 and TRBJ1-5; no definite D call. The CDR3 spans 15 residues. V lost 2 bases and J 2 bases, leaving 10 bases between the germline ends. Germline V lookup: CDR1 ENHRY, CDR2 SYGVKD. The CDR3 bases are TGTGCCATCAGTGAGCGCGGGGTTGGCAATCAGCCCCAGCATTTT. This codes for CAISERGVGNQPQHF.

This chain uses TRBV7-2 with TRBJ2-5, with 7 positions matching TRBD1. Germline lookup yields CDR1 SGHTA and CDR2 FQGNSA. Trimming at V came to 4 bases and at J to 5 bases, leaving 10 bases not matched to a gene. CDR3 size: 15 residues. The CDR3 reads CASSSTTGSRETQYF. For the CDR3, the DNA is TGTGCCAGCAGCTCCACGACAGGGTCTCGTGAGACCCAGTACTTC.

This clonotype was found once. The chain combines TRBV27 with TRBJ2-3; TRBD2 matches 7 bases. Germline lookup yields CDR1 MNHEY and CDR2 SMNVEV (reference sequence). The CDR3 totals 15 residues. Trimming cost V 4 bases and J 2 bases; bases outside gene matches: 6. The CDR3 here is CASSWGGGATDTQYF. CDR3 bases: TGTGCCAGCAGTTGGGGGGGAGGGGCCACAGATACGCAGTATTTT.

V usage is TRBV5-5 and J usage is TRBJ1-5, with D possibly matching TRBD1 (6 bases). Trimming stripped 0 bases from V and 7 bases from J, with 14 bases between. Germline V gene sequence: CDR1 SGHKS, CDR2 YYEKEE (reference sequence). The length of the CDR3 is 15 residues. CDR3 region: CASSLGTGKGQPQHF. The CDR3 region has the DNA TGTGCCAGCAGCTTGGGTACAGGGAAAGGACAGCCCCAGCATTTT.

This CDR3 reads CASKAGPYQETQYF. As DNA, the CDR3 is TGTGCCAGCAAGGCAGGCCCCTACCAAGAGACCCAGTACTTC. The J gene is TRBJ2-5, the V gene TRBV9; no clear D. Per the germline V gene, CDR1 is SGDLS and CDR2 is YYNGEE. The ends were cut back, 6 bases at V and 0 bases at J, with 12 bases in the middle. This CDR3 comprises 14 residues.

This clonotype showed up just a few times. The CDR3 loop reads CSATMGPLAGGFNEQFF. The DNA of the CDR3 is TGCAGTGCAACGATGGGGCCCCTAGCGGGAGGATTTAATGAGCAGTTCTTC. This rearrangement joins TRBV20-1 to TRBJ2-1, with 11 nucleotides matching TRBD2. This CDR3 has 17 amino acids. V gave up 6 bases and J gave up 7 bases; unmatched junction bases: 17. Germline V gene lookup returns CDR1 DFQATT and CDR2 SNEGSKA (reference sequence).

V usage is TRBV27 and J usage is TRBJ1-2; 9 bases are a match to TRBD1. Germline-derived CDR1 and CDR2 are MNHEY and SMNVEV (reference sequence). The V segment lost 6 bases and the J segment 6 bases; nucleotides outside the gene matches: 5. This CDR3 comprises 13 residues. The CDR3 loop is CASRDRGSNGYTF. CDR3 in DNA: TGTGCCAGCAGGGACAGGGGCTCCAATGGCTACACCTTC.

The chain couples TRBV12-3 or TRBV12-4 to TRBJ2-1, with D possibly matching TRBD2 (5 bases). The CDR3 is made up of 13 amino acids. V was shortened by 4 bases and J by 6 bases, with 10 bases between the two germline ends. The DNA of the CDR3 is TGTGCCAGCAGTTGGGCTAGCTCCAATGAGCAGTTCTTC. This codes for CASSWASSNEQFF.

The J gene is TRBJ2-1, the V gene TRBV10-3; 9 bases line up with TRBD2. The trim removed 2 bases at V and 8 bases at J, leaving 4 bases unmatched. The CDR3 contains 14 residues. CDR1 and CDR2 from the germline V gene are ENHRY and SYGVKD. CDR3 loop: CAISERLAVDEQFF. The DNA for the CDR3 is TGTGCCATCAGTGAGCGACTAGCGGTTGATGAGCAGTTCTTC.